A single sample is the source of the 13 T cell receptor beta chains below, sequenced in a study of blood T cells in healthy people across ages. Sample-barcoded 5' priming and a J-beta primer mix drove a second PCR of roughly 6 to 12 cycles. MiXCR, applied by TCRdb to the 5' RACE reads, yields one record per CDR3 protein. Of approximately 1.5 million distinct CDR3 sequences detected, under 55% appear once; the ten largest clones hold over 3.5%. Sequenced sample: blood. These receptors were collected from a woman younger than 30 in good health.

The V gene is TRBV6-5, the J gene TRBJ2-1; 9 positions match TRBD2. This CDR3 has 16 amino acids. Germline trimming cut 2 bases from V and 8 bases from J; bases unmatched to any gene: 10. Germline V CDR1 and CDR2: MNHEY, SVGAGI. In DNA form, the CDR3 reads TGTGCCAGCAGTTACGCGGGAGGGCCGTTGATTTATGAGCAGTTCTTC. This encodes CASSYAGGPLIYEQFF.

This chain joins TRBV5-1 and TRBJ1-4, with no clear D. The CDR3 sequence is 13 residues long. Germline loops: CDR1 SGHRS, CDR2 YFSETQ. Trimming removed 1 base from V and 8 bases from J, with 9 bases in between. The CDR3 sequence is CASSLSGLEKLFF. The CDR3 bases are TGCGCCAGCAGCTTGAGTGGCCTCGAAAAACTGTTTTTT.

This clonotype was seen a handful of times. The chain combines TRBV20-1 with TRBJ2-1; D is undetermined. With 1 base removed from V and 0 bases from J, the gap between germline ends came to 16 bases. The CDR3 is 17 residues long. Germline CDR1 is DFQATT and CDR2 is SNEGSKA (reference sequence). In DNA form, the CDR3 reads TGCAGTGCTAGAGGTCCAAATCGAATCAGCTCCTACAATGAGCAGTTCTTC. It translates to CSARGPNRISSYNEQFF.

CDR3 protein: CSARAGVNQPQHF. As DNA, the CDR3 is TGCAGTGCTAGAGCAGGGGTAAATCAGCCCCAGCATTTT. The gene calls are TRBV20-1 and TRBJ1-5; TRBD1 might be the D (6 bases). Trimming left V 1 base short and J 4 bases short, with 8 bases between. The CDR3 is made up of 13 amino acids. Germline V CDR1 and CDR2: DFQATT, SNEGSKA (reference sequence).

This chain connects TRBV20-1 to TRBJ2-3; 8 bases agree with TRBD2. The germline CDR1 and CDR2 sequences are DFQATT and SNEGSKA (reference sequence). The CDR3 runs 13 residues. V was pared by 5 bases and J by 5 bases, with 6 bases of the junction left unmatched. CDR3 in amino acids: CSAYTSGRDTQYF. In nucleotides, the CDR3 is TGCAGTGCTTATACTAGCGGACGAGATACGCAGTATTTT.

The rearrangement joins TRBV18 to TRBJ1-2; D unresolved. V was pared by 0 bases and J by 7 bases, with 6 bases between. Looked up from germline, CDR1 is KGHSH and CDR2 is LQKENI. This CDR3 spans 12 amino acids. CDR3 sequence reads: CASSPPGTGYTF. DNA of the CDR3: TGTGCCAGCTCACCACCGGGTACTGGCTACACCTTC. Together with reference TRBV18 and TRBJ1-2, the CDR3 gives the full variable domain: NAGVMQNPRHLVRRRGQEARLRCSPMKGHSHVYWYRQLPEEGLKFMVYLQKENIIDESGMPKERFSAEFPKEGPSILRIQQVVRGDSAAYFCASSPPGTGYTFGSGTRLTVV.

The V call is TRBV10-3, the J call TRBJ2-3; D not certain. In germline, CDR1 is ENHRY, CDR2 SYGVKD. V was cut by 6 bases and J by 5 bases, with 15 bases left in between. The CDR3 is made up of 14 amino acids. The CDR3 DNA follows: TGTGCCATCAGGACAACGGATCTGGTAGATACGCAGTATTTT. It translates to CAIRTTDLVDTQYF.

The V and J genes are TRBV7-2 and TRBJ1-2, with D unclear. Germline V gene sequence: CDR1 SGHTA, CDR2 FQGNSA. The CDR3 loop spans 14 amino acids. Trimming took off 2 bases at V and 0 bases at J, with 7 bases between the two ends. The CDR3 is CASSLRRANYGYTF. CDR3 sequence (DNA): TGTGCCAGCAGCTTAAGAAGGGCTAACTATGGCTACACCTTC.

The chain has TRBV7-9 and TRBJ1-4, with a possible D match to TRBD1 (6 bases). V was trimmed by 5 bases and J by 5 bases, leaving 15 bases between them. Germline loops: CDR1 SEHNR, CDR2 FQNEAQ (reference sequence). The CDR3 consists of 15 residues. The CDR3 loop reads CASSGRTALNEKLFF. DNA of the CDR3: TGTGCCAGCAGCGGTCGGACAGCCTTAAATGAAAAACTGTTTTTT.

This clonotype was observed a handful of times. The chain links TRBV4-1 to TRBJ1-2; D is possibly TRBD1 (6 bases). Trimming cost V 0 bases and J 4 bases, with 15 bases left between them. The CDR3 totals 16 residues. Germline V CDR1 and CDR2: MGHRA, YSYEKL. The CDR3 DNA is TGCGCCAGCAGCCAAGATTTCCCCGGGGGCGTCTATGGCTACACCTTC. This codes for CASSQDFPGGVYGYTF.

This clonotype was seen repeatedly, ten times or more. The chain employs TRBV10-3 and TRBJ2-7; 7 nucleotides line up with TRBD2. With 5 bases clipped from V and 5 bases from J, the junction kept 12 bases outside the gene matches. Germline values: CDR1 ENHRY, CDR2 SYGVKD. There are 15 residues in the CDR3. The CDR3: CAISHPVGLADEQYF. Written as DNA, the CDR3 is TGTGCCATCAGTCACCCGGTCGGCCTAGCGGACGAGCAGTACTTC.

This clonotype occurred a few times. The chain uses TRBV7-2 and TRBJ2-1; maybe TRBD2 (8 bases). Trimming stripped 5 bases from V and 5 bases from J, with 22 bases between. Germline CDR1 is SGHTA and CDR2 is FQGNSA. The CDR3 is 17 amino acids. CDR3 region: CASSPRGGRGYDNEQFF. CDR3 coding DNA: TGTGCCAGCAGCCCCCGGGGGGGCAGGGGGTACGACAATGAGCAGTTCTTC.

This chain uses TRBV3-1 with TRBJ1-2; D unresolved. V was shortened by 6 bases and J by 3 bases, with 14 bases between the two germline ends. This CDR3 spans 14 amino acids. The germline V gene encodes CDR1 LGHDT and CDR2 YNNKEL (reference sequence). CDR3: CASRASLRDYGYTF. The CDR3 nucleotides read TGTGCCAGCAGAGCCAGCCTAAGGGACTATGGCTACACCTTC.